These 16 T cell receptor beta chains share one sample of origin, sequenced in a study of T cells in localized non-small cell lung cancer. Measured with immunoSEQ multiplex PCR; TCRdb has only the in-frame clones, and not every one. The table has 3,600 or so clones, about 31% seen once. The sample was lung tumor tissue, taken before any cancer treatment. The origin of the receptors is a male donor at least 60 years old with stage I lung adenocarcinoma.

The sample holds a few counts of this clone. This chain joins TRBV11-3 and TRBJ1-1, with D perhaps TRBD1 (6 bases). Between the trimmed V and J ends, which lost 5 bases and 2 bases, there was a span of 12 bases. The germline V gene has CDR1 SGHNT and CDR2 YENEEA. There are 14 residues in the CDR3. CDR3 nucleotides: TGTGCCAGCAGCCCTCGGACAGACAACACTGAAGCTTTCTTT. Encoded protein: CASSPRTDNTEAFF.

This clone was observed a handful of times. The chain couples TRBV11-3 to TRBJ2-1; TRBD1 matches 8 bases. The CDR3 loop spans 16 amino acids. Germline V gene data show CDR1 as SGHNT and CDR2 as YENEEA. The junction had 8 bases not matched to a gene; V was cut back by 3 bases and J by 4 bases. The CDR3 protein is CASSLEIRGHYNEQFF. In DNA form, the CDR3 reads TGTGCCAGCAGCTTGGAGATCAGGGGGCATTACAATGAGCAGTTCTTC.

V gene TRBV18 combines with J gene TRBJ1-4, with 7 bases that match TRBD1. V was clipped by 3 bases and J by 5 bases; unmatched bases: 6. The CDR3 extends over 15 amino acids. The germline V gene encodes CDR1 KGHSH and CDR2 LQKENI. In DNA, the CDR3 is TGTGCCAGCTCACCGTTGACAGGGTGGAATGAAAAACTGTTTTTT. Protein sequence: CASSPLTGWNEKLFF.

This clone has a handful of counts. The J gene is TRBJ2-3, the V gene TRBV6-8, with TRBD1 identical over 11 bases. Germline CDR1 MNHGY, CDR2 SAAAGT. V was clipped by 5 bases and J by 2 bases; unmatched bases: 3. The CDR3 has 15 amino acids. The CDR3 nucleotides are TGTGCCAGCAGTGGGACAGGGGGGGACACAGATACGCAGTATTTT. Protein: CASSGTGGDTDTQYF.

The CDR3 loop reads CASSFLGSNTGELFF. The CDR3, as DNA: TGCGCCAGCAGCTTTCTGGGGAGCAACACCGGGGAGCTGTTTTTT. V gene TRBV5-1 combines with J gene TRBJ2-2; D is perhaps TRBD2 (5 bases). Germline CDR1 is SGHRS and CDR2 is YFSETQ. CDR3 size: 15 residues. The ends were cut back, 2 bases at V and 2 bases at J, with 10 bases in the middle.

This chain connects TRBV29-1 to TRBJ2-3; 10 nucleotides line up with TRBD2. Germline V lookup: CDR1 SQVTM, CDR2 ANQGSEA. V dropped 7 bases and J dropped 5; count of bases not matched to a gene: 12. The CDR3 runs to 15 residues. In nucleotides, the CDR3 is TGCAGCGCCCCCCGGACTAGCGGAGGGGGAGATACGCAGTATTTT. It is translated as CSAPRTSGGGDTQYF.

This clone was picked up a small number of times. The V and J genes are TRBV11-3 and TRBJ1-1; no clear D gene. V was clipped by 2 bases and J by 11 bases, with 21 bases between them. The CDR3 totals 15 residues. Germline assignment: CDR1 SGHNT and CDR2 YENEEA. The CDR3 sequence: CASSLMSGLLNGAFF. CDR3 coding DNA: TGTGCCAGCAGCTTAATGTCGGGATTGTTGAACGGGGCTTTCTTT.

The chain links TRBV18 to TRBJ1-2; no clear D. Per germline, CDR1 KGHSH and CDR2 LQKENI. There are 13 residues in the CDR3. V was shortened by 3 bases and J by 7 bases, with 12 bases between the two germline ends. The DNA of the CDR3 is TGTGCCAGCTCACCCGGACGCGCCGGTGGCTACACCTTC. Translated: CASSPGRAGGYTF.

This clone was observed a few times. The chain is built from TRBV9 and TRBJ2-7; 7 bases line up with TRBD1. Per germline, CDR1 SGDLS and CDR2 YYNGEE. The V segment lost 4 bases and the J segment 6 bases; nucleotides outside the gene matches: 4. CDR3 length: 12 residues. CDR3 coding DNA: TGTGCCAGCAGCACATACAGGGGCGAGCAGTACTTC. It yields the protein CASSTYRGEQYF.

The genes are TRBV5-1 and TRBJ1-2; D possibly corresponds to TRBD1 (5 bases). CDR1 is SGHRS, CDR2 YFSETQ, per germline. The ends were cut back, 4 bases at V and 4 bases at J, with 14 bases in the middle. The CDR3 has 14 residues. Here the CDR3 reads CASSKGQVGYGYTF. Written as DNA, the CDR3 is TGCGCCAGCAGCAAGGGGCAAGTCGGCTATGGCTACACCTTC.

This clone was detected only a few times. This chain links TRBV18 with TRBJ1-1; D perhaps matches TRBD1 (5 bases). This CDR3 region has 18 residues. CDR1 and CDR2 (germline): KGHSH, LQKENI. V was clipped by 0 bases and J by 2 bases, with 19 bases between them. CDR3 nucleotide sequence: TGTGCCAGCTCACCACCCTCGGTTTGGAACCAGGGAAACACTGAAGCTTTCTTT. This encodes CASSPPSVWNQGNTEAFF.

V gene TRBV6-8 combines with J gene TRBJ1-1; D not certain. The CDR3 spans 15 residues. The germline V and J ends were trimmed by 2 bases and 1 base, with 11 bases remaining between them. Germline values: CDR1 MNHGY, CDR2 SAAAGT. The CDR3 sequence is CASSYGGSANTEAFF. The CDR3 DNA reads TGTGCCAGCAGTTACGGAGGATCAGCGAACACTGAAGCTTTCTTT.

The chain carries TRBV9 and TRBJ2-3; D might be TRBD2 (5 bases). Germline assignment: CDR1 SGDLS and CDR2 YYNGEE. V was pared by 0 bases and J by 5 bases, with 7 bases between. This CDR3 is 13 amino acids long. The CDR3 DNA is TGTGCCAGCAGCGTAGCCGGAGGAGATACGCAGTATTTT. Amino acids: CASSVAGGDTQYF.

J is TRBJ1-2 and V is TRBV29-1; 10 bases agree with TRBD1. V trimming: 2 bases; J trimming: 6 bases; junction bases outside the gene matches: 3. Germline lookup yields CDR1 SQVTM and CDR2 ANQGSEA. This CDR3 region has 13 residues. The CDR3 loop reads CSVERTGGHGYTF. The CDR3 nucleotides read TGCAGCGTTGAAAGGACAGGGGGGCATGGCTACACCTTC. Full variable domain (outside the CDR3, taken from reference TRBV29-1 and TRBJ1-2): SAVISQKPSRDICQRGTSLTIQCQVDSQVTMMFWYRQQPGQSLTLIATANQGSEATYESGFVIDKFPISRPNLTFSTLTVSNMSPEDSSIYLCSVERTGGHGYTFGSGTRLTVV.

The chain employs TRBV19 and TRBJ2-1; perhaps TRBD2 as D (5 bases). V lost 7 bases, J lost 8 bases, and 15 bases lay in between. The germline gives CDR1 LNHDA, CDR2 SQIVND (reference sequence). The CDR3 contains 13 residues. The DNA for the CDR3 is TGTGCCAGTACCCCCGCGGGCTCGGATGAGCAGTTCTTC. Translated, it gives CASTPAGSDEQFF.

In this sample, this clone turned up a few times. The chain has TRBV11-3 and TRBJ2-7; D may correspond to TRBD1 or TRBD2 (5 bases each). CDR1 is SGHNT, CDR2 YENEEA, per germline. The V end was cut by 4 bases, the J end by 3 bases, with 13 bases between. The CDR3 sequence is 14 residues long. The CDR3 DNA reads TGTGCCAGCAGCTGGGACCGAGAAGTCTACGAGCAGTACGTC. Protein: CASSWDREVYEQYV.